The clone carrying this TCR beta chain was counted many times. The target antigen is unknown. Hyperthyroidism had been newly diagnosed in patients aged 18 to 65, and its duration was under 2 months. Investigators excluded patients with uncontrolled infection, other autoimmune disease, pregnancy or lactation. Germline V gives CDR1 KGHDR, CDR2 SFDVKD. Trimming took 4 bases from V and 0 from J, leaving 17 bases between them. The CDR3 has 17 amino acids. These data belong to a study of T cells in Graves' hyperthyroidism and ophthalmopathy. RNA transcripts gave rise to amplified TCR beta CDR3 regions. HTBI primers drove first-round RT-PCR of the TCR CDR3. MiXCR, run by TCRdb on the multiplex PCR reads, gives a single entry per CDR3 protein. Seen here are a few hundred thousand distinct CDR3 sequences, about 15% observed once, and the top ten hold around 17%. Study results and caveats: From stable hyperthyroidism, ophthalmopathy was set apart by a 13 V-J model. Among thyroid clonotypes expanded above 0.001, most also appeared in blood.

The clonotype originates from a woman aged 18-35 years with Graves' hyperthyroidism. The V and J genes are TRBV24-1 and TRBJ2-5, with a tentative D call TRBD2 (6 bases). Sequencing input: blood. In nucleotides, the CDR3 is TGTGCCACCAGTGACGGGGGACGTCCCTTTTACCAAGAGACCCAGTACTTC. This codes for CATSDGGRPFYQETQYF.